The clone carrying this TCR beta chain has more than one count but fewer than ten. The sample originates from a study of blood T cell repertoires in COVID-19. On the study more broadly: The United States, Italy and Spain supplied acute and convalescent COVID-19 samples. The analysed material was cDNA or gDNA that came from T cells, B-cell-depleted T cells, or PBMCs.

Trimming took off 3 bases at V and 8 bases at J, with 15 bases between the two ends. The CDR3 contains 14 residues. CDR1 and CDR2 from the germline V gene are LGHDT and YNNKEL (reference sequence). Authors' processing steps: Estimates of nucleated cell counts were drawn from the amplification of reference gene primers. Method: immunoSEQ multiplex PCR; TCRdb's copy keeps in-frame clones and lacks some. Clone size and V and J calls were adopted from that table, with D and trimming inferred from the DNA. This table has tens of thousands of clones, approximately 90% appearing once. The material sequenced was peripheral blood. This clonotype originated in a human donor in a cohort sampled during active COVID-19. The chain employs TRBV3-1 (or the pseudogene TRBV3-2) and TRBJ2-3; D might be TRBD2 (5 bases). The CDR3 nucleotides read TGTGCCAGCAGCCAGCCACAACTAGGACCTACGCAGTATTTT. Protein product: CASSQPQLGPTQYF.